Described below is a single TCR beta chain sequence and its context. Its antigen is still unknown. The data were taken from a study of T-cell memory formation after mild COVID-19. CDR1 MNHNS and CDR2 SASEGT come from the germline V gene. V was clipped by 10 bases and J by 4 bases, with 20 bases between them. This CDR3 contains 14 residues. Researchers used 5'RACE with constant-segment primers to make TCR alpha and TCR beta cDNA libraries that carry sample barcodes and UMIs. MiXCR, run by TCRdb on the 5' RACE reads, gives a single entry per CDR3 protein. The sample records around 250,000 distinct CDR3 sequences, about 16% being singletons. Whole-study results and caveats: A subset of responding clones appeared in pre-infection memory, suggesting cross-reactive memory joined.

The receptor comes from an adult woman who had mild COVID-19 (a few samples of this study predate the infection). Cell type and time point are not known. The chain couples TRBV6-1 to TRBJ2-7; TRBD1 might be the D (7 bases). Sequenced material: PBMCs or a T cell subset sorted from them (not recorded which). CDR3 in DNA: TGTGCCACGCGAGAGACAGGGAGGAGTTACGAGCAGTACTTC. Protein product: CATRETGRSYEQYF.